Listed below are T cell receptor beta chains from one sample, sequenced in a study of beta chain features in type 1 diabetes. This table comes from immunoSEQ multiplex PCR, and its TCRdb copy is limited to in-frame clones, with some not included. The sample comprises 900,000 or so clones, roughly 15% of which are singletons, and about 0.025% rests with the top ten. The source material was naive CD4+ T cells from blood. The receptors shown here come from a woman younger than 35 in good health. Each CDR3 is given with its conserved first and last residue. A clone size is listed for some rows: how often the clone was seen (once, few, many), or a class if it is expanded.

CDR3 protein	V gene	J gene	clone size
CASSVISGGGEKLFF	TRBV2	TRBJ1-4	few
CASLGLVSNEQFF	TRBV28	TRBJ2-1	-
CASSPTSGRSWGRTDTQYF	TRBV7-2	TRBJ2-3	-
CASSFAVRGTTNEKLFF	TRBV7-9	TRBJ1-4	few
CASSQASGNSYNEQFF	TRBV5-1	TRBJ2-1	-
CASSPTPADTEAFF	TRBV7-9	TRBJ1-1	-
CASSPDWVREQYF	TRBV7-8	TRBJ2-7	few
CSVSIFYEQYF	TRBV20-1	TRBJ2-7	-
CASSKGGFADTQYF	TRBV7-3	TRBJ2-3	-
CASSQAASTSSPYEQYF	TRBV14	TRBJ2-7	few
CASSLGPGQGNGYTF	TRBV7-9	TRBJ1-2	few
CASSSLAGEQFF	TRBV7-9	TRBJ2-1	few
CASRHESPLGKQFF	TRBV6-5	TRBJ2-1	few
CASSFWGGETQYF	TRBV27	TRBJ2-5	few
CASSLGPGRTQYF	TRBV7-8	TRBJ2-3	-
CASSQTTGTRYYEQYF	TRBV25-1	TRBJ2-7	-
CASSLGGGAGDEQYF	TRBV5-1	TRBJ2-7	-
CASRDGANYGYTF	TRBV28	TRBJ1-2	-
CASSQDGNQPQHF	TRBV28	TRBJ1-5	few
CSVAGTGVNTEAFF	TRBV29-1	TRBJ1-1	-
CASRGQGATNEKLFF	TRBV2	TRBJ1-4	once
CASSQDWSSYNEQFF	TRBV4-3	TRBJ2-1	-
CASSYSGGRYEQYF	TRBV6-5	TRBJ2-7	-
CASSTKTGRADTQYF	TRBV7-8	TRBJ2-3	-
CASSLGRDNEQFF	TRBV7-2	TRBJ2-1	-
CASSQDWGTGELFF	TRBV4-3	TRBJ2-2	-
CASSYLGRLGSEQYF	TRBV6-5	TRBJ2-7	few
CASSPRNSGRADTQYF	TRBV18	TRBJ2-5	-
CASSRRGLLDTQYF	TRBV23-1	TRBJ2-3	few
CASSVDVENEQFF	TRBV7-9	TRBJ2-1	few
CASSLLQGKGSDTQYF	TRBV28	TRBJ2-3	-
CASSDRAGGGDEQFF	TRBV7-9	TRBJ2-1	few
CASTKDRTEAFF	TRBV2	TRBJ1-1	-
CASSYRSGSRADTQYF	TRBV7-9	TRBJ2-3	few
CASSRRRSTTMNTEAFF	TRBV14	TRBJ1-1	few
CASSPRQGAYGYTF	TRBV5-1	TRBJ1-2	-
CASRRDSNQPQHF	TRBV19	TRBJ1-5	-
CASSQGQGNTGELFF	TRBV18	TRBJ2-2	-
CASSGGSLETQYF	TRBV25-1	TRBJ2-5	-
CASSSPGTGSSYEQYF	TRBV4-2	TRBJ2-7	-
CASSQSGRNYEQYF	TRBV23-1	TRBJ2-7	many
CASSRPGPGNTIYF	TRBV6-5	TRBJ1-3	few
CATSRDRFGSYGYTF	TRBV15	TRBJ1-2	-
CASGETGGTEAFF	TRBV25-1	TRBJ1-1	-
CASSSKAQGVYGYTF	TRBV7-2	TRBJ1-2	-
CASSLLGPWETQYF	TRBV7-9	TRBJ2-5	-